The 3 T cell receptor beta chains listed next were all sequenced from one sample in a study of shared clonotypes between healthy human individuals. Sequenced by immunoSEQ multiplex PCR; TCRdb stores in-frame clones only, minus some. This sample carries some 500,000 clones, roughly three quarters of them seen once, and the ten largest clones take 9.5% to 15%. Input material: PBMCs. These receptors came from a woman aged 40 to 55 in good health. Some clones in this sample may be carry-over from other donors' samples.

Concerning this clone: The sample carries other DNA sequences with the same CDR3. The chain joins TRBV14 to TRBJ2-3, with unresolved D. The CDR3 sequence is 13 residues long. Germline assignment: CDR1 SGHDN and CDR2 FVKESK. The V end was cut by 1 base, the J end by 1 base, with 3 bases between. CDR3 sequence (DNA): TGTGCCAGCAGCCAAGTGGGCACAGATACGCAGTATTTT. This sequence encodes CASSQVGTDTQYF.

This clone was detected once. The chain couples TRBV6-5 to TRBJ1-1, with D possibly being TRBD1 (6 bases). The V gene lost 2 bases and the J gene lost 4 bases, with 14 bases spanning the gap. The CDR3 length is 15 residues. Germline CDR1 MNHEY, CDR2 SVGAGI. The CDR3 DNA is TGTGCCAGCAGTTACGGGGGCGGAATGGGCACTGAAGCTTTCTTT. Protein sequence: CASSYGGGMGTEAFF.

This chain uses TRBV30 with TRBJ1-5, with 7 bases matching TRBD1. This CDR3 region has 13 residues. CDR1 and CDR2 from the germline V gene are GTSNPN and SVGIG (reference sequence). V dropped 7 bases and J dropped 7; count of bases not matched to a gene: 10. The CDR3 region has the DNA TGTGCCTCATCCCCGGTAGGGGGCCAGCCCCAGCATTTT. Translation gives CASSPVGGQPQHF.